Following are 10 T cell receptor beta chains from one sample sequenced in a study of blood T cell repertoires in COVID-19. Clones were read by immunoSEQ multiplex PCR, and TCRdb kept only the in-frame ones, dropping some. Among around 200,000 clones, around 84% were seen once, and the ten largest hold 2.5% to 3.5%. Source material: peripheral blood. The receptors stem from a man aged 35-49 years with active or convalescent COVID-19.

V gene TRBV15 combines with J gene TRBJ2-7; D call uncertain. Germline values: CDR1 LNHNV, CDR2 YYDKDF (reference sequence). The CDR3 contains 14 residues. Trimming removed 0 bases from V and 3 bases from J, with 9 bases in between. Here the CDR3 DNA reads TGTGCCACCAGCAGAGATGCCAGAGGCTACGAGCAGTACTTC. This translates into CATSRDARGYEQYF.

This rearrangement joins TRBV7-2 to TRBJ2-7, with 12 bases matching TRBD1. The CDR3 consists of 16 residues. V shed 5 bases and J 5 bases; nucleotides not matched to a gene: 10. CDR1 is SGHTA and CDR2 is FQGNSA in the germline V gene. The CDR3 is CASSPRPGTGGDEQYF. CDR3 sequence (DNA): TGTGCCAGCAGCCCTAGGCCGGGGACAGGGGGCGACGAGCAGTACTTC.

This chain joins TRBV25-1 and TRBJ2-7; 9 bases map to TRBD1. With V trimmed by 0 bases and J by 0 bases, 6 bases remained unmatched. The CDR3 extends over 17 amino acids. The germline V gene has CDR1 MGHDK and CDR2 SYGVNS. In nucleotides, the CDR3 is TGTGCCAGCAGTGAATATCCGACAGGGGGAAACTCCTACGAGCAGTACTTC. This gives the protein CASSEYPTGGNSYEQYF.

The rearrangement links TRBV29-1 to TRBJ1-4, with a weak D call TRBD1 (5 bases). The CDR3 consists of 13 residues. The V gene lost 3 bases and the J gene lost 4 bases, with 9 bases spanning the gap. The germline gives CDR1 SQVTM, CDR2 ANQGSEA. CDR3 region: CSVDSGVNEKLFF. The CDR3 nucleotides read TGCAGCGTTGACTCGGGGGTTAATGAAAAACTGTTTTTT.

As DNA, the CDR3 is TGTGCCAGCAGTACCCTCCTCCGTAGGCTACGTCGGTCGCGGGAGCAGTACTTC. Translation: CASSTLLRRLRRSREQYF. J is TRBJ2-7 and V is TRBV28, with D unclear. Trimming took 5 bases from V and 7 from J, leaving 30 bases between them. The CDR3 runs to 18 residues. The germline CDR1 and CDR2 sequences are MDHEN and SYDVKM.

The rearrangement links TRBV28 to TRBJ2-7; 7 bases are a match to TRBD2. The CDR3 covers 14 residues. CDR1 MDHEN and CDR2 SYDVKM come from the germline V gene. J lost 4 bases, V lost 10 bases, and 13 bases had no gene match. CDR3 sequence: CAIKRDSGSYEQYF. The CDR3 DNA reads TGTGCCATTAAGCGGGACTCCGGATCTTACGAGCAGTACTTC.

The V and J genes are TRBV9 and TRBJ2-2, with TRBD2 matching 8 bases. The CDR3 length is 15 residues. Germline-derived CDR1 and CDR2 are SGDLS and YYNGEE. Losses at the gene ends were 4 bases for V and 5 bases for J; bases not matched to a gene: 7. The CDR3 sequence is CASSTSSGGTGELFF. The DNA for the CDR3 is TGTGCCAGCAGCACTAGCAGCGGGGGAACCGGGGAGCTGTTTTTT.

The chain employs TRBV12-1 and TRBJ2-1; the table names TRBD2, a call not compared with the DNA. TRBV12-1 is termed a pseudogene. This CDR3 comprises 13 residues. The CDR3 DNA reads TGTGCCAGCAGCTTTGACCCGGGAGGTGAGCAGTTCTTC. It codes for CASSFDPGGEQFF.

The CDR3 DNA reads as TGTGCCAGCAGTTTAGGGACAGGCACAGATACGCAGTATTTT. Its protein is CASSLGTGTDTQYF. The chain couples TRBV27 to TRBJ2-3; TRBD1 agrees at 7 bases. V shed 2 bases, J shed 1 base, and the junction held 0 bases outside the gene matches. The CDR3 sequence is 14 residues long. Germline-derived CDR1 and CDR2 are MNHEY and SMNVEV (reference sequence).

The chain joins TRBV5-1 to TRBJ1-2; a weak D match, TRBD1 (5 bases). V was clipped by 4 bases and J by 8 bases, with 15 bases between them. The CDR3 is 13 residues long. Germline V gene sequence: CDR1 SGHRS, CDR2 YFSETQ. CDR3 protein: CASSPDDSYGYTF. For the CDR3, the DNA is TGCGCCAGCAGCCCCGATGACAGTTACGGCTACACCTTC.